This T cell receptor beta chain emerged from a study of T cell responses to AZD1222 COVID-19 vaccine. Clones were read by immunoSEQ multiplex PCR, and TCRdb kept only the in-frame ones, dropping some. This table holds about 180,000 clones, 90% to 95% found once. V was pared by 0 bases and J by 1 base, with 7 bases between. The CDR3 spans 14 residues. Germline CDR1 reads MNHEY; CDR2 reads SVGAGI. The chain employs TRBV6-5 and TRBJ2-7; D not resolved. The receptor was derived from an adult who received the MenACWY meningococcal vaccine as a control. Here the sequenced sample was peripheral blood, taken 28 days after the second dose of the MenACWY control vaccine. The DNA for the CDR3 is TGTGCCAGCAGTTACTCGAGTGGATCCTACGAGCAGTACTTC. Protein product: CASSYSSGSYEQYF.